Below are 16 T cell receptor beta chains sequenced from a single sample in a study of sequential checkpoint blockade in melanoma. Treatment denoted: randomized to nivolumab then ipilimumab (arm A) or the reverse (arm B). Using immunoSEQ multiplex PCR, the repertoire was profiled, and TCRdb retains in-frame clones only, with some absent. The sample includes about 7,700 clones, roughly three fifths of them seen just once. The sequencing used CD8+ T cells sorted from blood (inferred from file names), collected from a patient given nivolumab and ipilimumab in sequence. These receptors were obtained from a human donor with melanoma.

This clone has only a few counts. The rearrangement joins TRBV19 to TRBJ1-2; 10 bases agree with TRBD1. The CDR3 is 17 amino acids. V was clipped by 9 bases and J by 8 bases; unmatched bases: 21. Germline V lookup: CDR1 LNHDA, CDR2 SQIVND (reference sequence). The CDR3 here is CASTKGDRGRRLGGYTF. In nucleotides, the CDR3 is TGTGCCAGCACAAAGGGGGACAGGGGAAGGAGGCTAGGCGGCTACACCTTC. The variable domain in full, completed from reference TRBV19 and TRBJ1-2, reads DGGITQSPKYLFRKEGQNVTLSCEQNLNHDAMYWYRQDPGQGLRLIYYSQIVNDFQKGDIAEGYSVSREKKESFPLTVTSAQKNPTAFYLCASTKGDRGRRLGGYTFGSGTRLTVV.

The V call is TRBV4-1, the J call TRBJ1-1, with 7 bases aligning to TRBD1. This CDR3 contains 15 residues. Trimming took 2 bases from V and 6 from J; bases not matched to a gene: 9. Germline V gene data show CDR1 as MGHRA and CDR2 as YSYEKL. The CDR3 DNA reads TGCGCCAGCAGCCAACCGGACAGGTTATCTTCTGAAGCTTTCTTT. This gives the protein CASSQPDRLSSEAFF.

This chain joins TRBV28 and TRBJ1-1; the D gene is possibly TRBD1 (6 bases). CDR3 length equals 15 residues. Germline lookup yields CDR1 MDHEN and CDR2 SYDVKM. Trimming shortened V by 5 bases and J by 0 bases, and 13 bases separated the two germline ends. This CDR3 reads CASSRRGWVNTEAFF. The DNA for the CDR3 is TGTGCCAGCAGTCGCAGGGGATGGGTGAACACTGAAGCTTTCTTT. Together with reference TRBV28 and TRBJ1-1, the CDR3 gives the full variable domain: DVKVTQSSRYLVKRTGEKVFLECVQDMDHENMFWYRQDPGLGLRLIYFSYDVKMKEKGDIPEGYSVSREKKERFSLILESASTNQTSMYLCASSRRGWVNTEAFFGQGTRLTVV.

This clone qualifies as medium-sized. This chain links TRBV19 with TRBJ1-1; D unclear. Trimming left V 3 bases short and J 5 bases short, with 7 bases between. The CDR3 extends over 12 amino acids. CDR1 is LNHDA, CDR2 SQIVND, per germline (reference sequence). This CDR3 is CASSIGNTEAFF. In DNA form, the CDR3 reads TGTGCCAGTAGTATCGGTAATACTGAAGCTTTCTTT.

The rearrangement uses TRBV6-4 and TRBJ2-7; TRBD1 agrees at 11 bases. V shed 6 bases, J shed 7 bases, and the junction held 5 bases outside the gene matches. The CDR3 contains 13 residues. In germline, CDR1 is MRHNA, CDR2 SNTAGT. In DNA, the CDR3 is TGTGCCAGCAGGGACAGGGGGCATCTAGAGCAGTACTTC. It encodes CASRDRGHLEQYF.

This clone was seen more than once but under ten times. The chain employs TRBV4-1 and TRBJ1-1, with 8 nucleotides matching TRBD1. Germline CDR1 is MGHRA and CDR2 is YSYEKL. V gave up 4 bases and J gave up 9 bases; unmatched junction bases: 7. This CDR3 is built from 13 residues. The CDR3 region has the DNA TGCGCCAGCAGCCCACAGGGGGAGGGCCAAGCTTTCTTT. It specifies CASSPQGEGQAFF.

This clone was seen a handful of times. This chain uses TRBV27 with TRBJ2-7, with TRBD2 matching 9 bases. Germline CDR1 MNHEY, CDR2 SMNVEV (reference sequence). V was pared by 8 bases and J by 7 bases, with 6 bases of the junction left unmatched. The CDR3 consists of 12 residues. This CDR3 reads CASYSRGGEQYF. CDR3 nucleotide sequence: TGTGCCAGCTACTCGCGGGGGGGAGAGCAGTACTTC.

The J gene is TRBJ2-7, the V gene TRBV5-4, with 9 bases that match TRBD1. CDR1 and CDR2 (germline): SGHNT, YYREEE (reference sequence). The length of the CDR3 is 13 residues. Trimming cost V 5 bases and J 6 bases; bases outside gene matches: 6. Written as DNA, the CDR3 is TGTGCCAGCAGACCGGACAGGGGAGGCGAGCAGTACTTC. Amino acid sequence: CASRPDRGGEQYF.

This clone was recorded a few times. The V and J genes are TRBV27 and TRBJ2-7; perhaps TRBD1 as D (6 bases). With 2 bases removed from V and 2 bases from J, the gap between germline ends came to 7 bases. This CDR3 is built from 13 residues. Germline V gives CDR1 MNHEY, CDR2 SMNVEV (reference sequence). Here the CDR3 reads CASSLRTAYEQYF. The CDR3 DNA sequence: TGTGCCAGCAGTTTAAGGACAGCCTACGAGCAGTACTTC.

This chain connects TRBV2 to TRBJ2-7, with TRBD2 matching over 7 bases. V dropped 8 bases and J dropped 6; count of bases not matched to a gene: 7. The CDR3 runs 12 residues. Germline V gene lookup returns CDR1 SNHLY and CDR2 FYNNEI. The CDR3 nucleotides are TGTGCCAGCCGCCGACTAGCACTCGAGCAGTACTTC. It is translated as CASRRLALEQYF. Drawing the rest from reference TRBV2 and TRBJ2-7, the complete variable domain is EPEVTQTPSHQVTQMGQEVILRCVPISNHLYFYWYRQILGQKVEFLVSFYNNEISEKSEIFDDQFSVERPDGSNFTLKIRSTKLEDSAMYFCASRRLALEQYFGPGTRLTVT.

The rearrangement uses TRBV11-2 and TRBJ1-6; tentative D call: TRBD1 (6 bases). Germline V gene sequence: CDR1 SGHAT, CDR2 FQNNGV. The V gene lost 6 bases and the J gene lost 0 bases, with 12 bases spanning the gap. This CDR3 comprises 16 residues. Here the CDR3 DNA reads TGTGCCAGCAGTGGGGGCCTGAGCTCCTATAATTCACCCCTCCACTTT. Its protein is CASSGGLSSYNSPLHF.

The CDR3 loop is CASSYRTSGQETQYF. CDR3 nucleotide sequence: TGTGCCAGCAGCTACAGGACTAGCGGACAAGAGACCCAGTACTTC. This sequence joins TRBV7-2 and TRBJ2-5, with 10 positions matching TRBD2. J lost 2 bases, V lost 4 bases, and 4 bases had no gene match. CDR1 and CDR2 (germline): SGHTA, FQGNSA. There are 15 residues in the CDR3.

V and J are TRBV9 and TRBJ1-2; no definite D call. Germline CDR1 reads SGDLS; CDR2 reads YYNGEE. CDR3 size: 12 residues. Trimming cost V 0 bases and J 8 bases, with 8 bases left between them. This CDR3 reads CASSVGAGGYTF. The CDR3 region has the DNA TGTGCCAGCAGCGTAGGGGCGGGAGGCTACACCTTC.

The V call is TRBV29-1, the J call TRBJ1-1; TRBD1 is a possible D gene (5 bases). The V end lost 6 bases, the J end lost 0 bases, and 14 bases lay between the germline ends. Germline values: CDR1 SQVTM, CDR2 ANQGSEA. This CDR3 is built from 14 residues. The CDR3 bases are TGCAGCGTAACTCGCCCGGGGGTGAACACTGAAGCTTTCTTT. This encodes CSVTRPGVNTEAFF.

The J gene is TRBJ2-7, the V gene TRBV11-2, with 7 bases identical to TRBD2. With V trimmed by 3 bases and J by 3 bases, 14 bases remained unmatched. The germline V gene encodes CDR1 SGHAT and CDR2 FQNNGV. The CDR3 is 17 amino acids. CDR3 bases: TGTGCCAGCAGCTTTGGCCTGGGAGAGGGAGGGTACTACGAGCAGTACTTC. Amino acids: CASSFGLGEGGYYEQYF. The full variable domain, with the rest looked up from reference TRBV11-2 and TRBJ2-7, is EAGVAQSPRYKIIEKRQSVAFWCNPISGHATLYWYQQILGQGPKLLIQFQNNGVVDDSQLPKDRFSAERLKGVDSTLKIQPAKLEDSAVYLCASSFGLGEGGYYEQYFGPGTRLTVT.

This clone was picked up a small number of times. The V call is TRBV27, the J call TRBJ2-7, with a weak D call TRBD1 (7 bases). Trimming took 2 bases from V and 5 from J, leaving 16 bases between them. The CDR3 has 15 amino acids. Germline assignment: CDR1 MNHEY and CDR2 SMNVEV (reference sequence). CDR3 DNA: TGTGCCAGCAGTTTAGATGTGACAGGGAGGAACGAGCAGTACTTC. Translation: CASSLDVTGRNEQYF.